Reported below is one TCR beta chain. Other nucleotide sequences in the sample specify the same CDR3. It was with 60 Vbeta and 13 Jbeta primers that the PCR ran. Here immunoSEQ multiplex PCR was the method, and the copy in TCRdb shows in-frame clones only, minus some. Of about 72,000 clones listed, approximately 78% were seen once; the top ten hold 5% to 8.5%. This entry is derived from a study of cytomegalovirus exposure and HLA in healthy donors. V gave up 0 bases and J gave up 3 bases; unmatched junction bases: 3. The CDR3 sequence is 15 residues long. Germline lookup yields CDR1 SGDLS and CDR2 YYNGEE.

Specimen: PBMCs. This chain links TRBV9 with TRBJ2-3; TRBD2 aligns across 8 bases. This sequence was found in a human donor in good health. The chain's CDR3 is CASSVEGGGTDTQYF. The CDR3 DNA sequence: TGTGCCAGCAGCGTAGAGGGCGGGGGGACAGATACGCAGTATTTT.